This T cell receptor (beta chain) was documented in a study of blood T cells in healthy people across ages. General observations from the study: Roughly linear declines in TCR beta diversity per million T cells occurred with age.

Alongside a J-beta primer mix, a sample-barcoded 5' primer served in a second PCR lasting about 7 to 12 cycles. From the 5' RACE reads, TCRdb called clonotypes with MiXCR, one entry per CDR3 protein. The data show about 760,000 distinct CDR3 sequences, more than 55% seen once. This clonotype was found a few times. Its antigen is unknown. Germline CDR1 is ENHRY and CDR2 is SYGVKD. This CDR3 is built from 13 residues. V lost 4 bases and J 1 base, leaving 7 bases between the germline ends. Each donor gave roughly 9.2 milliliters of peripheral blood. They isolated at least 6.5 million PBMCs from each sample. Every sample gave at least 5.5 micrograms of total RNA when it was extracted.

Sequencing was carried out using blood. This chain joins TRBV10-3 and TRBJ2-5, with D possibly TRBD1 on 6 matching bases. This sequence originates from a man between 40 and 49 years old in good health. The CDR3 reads CAISARGQETQYF. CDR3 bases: TGTGCCATCAGTGCCAGGGGCCAAGAGACCCAGTACTTC.